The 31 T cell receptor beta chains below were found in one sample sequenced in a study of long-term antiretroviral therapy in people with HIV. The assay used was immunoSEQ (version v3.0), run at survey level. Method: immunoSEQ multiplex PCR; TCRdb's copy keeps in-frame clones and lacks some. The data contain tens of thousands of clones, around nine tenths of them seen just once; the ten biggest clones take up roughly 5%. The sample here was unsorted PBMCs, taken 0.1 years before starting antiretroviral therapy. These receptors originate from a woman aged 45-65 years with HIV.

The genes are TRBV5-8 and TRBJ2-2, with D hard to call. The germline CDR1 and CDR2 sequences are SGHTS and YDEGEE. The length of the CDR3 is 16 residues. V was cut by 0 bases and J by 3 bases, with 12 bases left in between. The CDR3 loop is CASSLAWGSDTGELFF. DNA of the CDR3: TGTGCCAGCAGCTTGGCCTGGGGTTCGGACACCGGGGAGCTGTTTTTT.

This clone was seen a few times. The CDR3 sequence is CASSQEQGTGSRNSPLHF. The CDR3 DNA sequence: TGCGCCAGCAGCCAAGAACAAGGTACAGGGTCAAGGAATTCACCCCTCCACTTT. The V gene is TRBV4-1, the J gene TRBJ1-6; a possible D gene is TRBD1 (6 bases). The CDR3 sequence is 18 residues long. V was trimmed by 0 bases and J by 7 bases, leaving 19 bases between them. Germline V CDR1 and CDR2: MGHRA, YSYEKL.

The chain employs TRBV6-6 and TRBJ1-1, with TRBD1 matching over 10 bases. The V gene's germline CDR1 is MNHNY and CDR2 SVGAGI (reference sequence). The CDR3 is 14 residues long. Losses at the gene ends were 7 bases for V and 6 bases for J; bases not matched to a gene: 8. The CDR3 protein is CASTNRQGASEAFF. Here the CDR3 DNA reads TGTGCCAGCACTAATCGACAGGGGGCCTCTGAAGCTTTCTTT.

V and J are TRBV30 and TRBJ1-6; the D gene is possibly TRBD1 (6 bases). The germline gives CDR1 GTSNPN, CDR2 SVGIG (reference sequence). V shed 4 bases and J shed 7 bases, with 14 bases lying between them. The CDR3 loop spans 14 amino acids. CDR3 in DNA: TGTGCCTGGAAGGGGGAGAACGGGAATTCACCCCTCCACTTT. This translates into CAWKGENGNSPLHF.

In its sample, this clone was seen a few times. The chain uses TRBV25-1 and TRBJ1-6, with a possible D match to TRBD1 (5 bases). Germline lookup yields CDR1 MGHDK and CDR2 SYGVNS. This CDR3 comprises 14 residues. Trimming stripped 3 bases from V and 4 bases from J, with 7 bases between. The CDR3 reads CASSDAGYNSPLHF. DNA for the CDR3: TGTGCCAGCAGTGATGCAGGGTATAATTCACCCCTCCACTTT.

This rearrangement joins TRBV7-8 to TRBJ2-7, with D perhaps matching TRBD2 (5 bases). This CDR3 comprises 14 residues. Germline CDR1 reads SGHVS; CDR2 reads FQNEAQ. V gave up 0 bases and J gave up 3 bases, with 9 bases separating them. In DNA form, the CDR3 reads TGTGCCAGCAGCTTAGCAGAGGGTTACTACGAGCAGTACTTC. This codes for CASSLAEGYYEQYF.

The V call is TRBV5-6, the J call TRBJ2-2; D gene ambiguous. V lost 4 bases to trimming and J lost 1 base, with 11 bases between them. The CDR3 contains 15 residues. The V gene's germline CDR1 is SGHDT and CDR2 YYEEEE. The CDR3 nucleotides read TGTGCCAGCAGCCCCACGCTTGGGAACACCGGGGAGCTGTTTTTT. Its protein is CASSPTLGNTGELFF.

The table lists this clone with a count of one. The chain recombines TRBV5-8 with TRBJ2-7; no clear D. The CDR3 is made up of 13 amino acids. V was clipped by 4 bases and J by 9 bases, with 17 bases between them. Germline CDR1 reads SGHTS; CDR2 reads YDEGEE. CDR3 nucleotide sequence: TGTGCCAGCAGCCCCCGGGCCCGTACGGCGCAGTACTTC. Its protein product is CASSPRARTAQYF.

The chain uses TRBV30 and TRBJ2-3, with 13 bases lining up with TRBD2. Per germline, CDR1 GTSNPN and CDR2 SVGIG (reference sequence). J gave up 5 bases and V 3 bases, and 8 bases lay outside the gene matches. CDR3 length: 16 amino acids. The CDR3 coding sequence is TGTGCCTGGAGGTTAGGACTAGCGGGGGCCAGAGATACGCAGTATTTT. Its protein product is CAWRLGLAGARDTQYF.

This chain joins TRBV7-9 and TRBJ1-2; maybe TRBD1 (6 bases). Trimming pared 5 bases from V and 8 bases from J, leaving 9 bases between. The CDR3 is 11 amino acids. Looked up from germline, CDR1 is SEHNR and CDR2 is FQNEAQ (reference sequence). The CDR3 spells CASSAQGGYTF. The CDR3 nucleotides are TGTGCCAGCAGCGCGCAGGGGGGCTACACCTTC.

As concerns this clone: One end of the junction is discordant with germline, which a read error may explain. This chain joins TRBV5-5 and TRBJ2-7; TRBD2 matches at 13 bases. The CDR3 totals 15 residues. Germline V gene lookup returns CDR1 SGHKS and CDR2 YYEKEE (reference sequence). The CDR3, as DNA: TGTGCCAGCAGCTTGGGGACTAGCGGGGGAACGACGAGTCACTTC. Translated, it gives CASSLGTSGGTTSHF.

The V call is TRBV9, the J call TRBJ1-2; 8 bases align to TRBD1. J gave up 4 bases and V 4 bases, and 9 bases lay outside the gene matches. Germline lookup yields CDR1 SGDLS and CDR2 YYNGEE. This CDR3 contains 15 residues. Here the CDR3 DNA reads TGTGCCAGCAGCCCTTCGACAGGGGTCTCCTATGGCTACACCTTC. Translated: CASSPSTGVSYGYTF.

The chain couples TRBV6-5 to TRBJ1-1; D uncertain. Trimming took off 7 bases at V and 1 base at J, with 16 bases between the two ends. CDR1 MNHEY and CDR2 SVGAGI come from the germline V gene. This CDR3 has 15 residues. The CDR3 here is CASTPEPRANTEAFF. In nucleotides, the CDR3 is TGTGCCAGCACCCCCGAGCCCCGGGCGAACACTGAAGCTTTCTTT.

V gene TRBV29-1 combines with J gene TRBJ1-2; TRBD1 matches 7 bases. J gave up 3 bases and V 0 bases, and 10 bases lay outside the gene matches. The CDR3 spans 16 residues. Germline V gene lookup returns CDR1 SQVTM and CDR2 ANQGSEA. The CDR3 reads CSVEDRTGTDYYGYTF. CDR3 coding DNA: TGCAGCGTTGAAGATCGCACCGGGACAGACTACTATGGCTACACCTTC.

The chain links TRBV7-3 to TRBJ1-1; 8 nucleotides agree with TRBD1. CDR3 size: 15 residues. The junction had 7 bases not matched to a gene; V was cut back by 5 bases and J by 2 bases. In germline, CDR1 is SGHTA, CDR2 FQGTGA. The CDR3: CASSPTGAPNTEAFF. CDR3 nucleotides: TGTGCCAGCAGCCCGACAGGGGCCCCCAACACTGAAGCTTTCTTT.

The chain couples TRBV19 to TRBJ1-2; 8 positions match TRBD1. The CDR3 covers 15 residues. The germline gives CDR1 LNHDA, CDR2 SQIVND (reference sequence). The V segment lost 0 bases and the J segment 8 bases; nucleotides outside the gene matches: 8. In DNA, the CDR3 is TGTGCCAGTAGTATAGATCCCCCCCCAGGGGGCGGCTACACCTTC. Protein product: CASSIDPPPGGGYTF.

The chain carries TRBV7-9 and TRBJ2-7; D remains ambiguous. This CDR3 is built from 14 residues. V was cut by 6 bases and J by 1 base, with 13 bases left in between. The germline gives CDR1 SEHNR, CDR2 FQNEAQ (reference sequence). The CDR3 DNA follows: TGTGCCAGCAGTCCCACGGGTTCTTCCTACGAGCAGTACTTC. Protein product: CASSPTGSSYEQYF.

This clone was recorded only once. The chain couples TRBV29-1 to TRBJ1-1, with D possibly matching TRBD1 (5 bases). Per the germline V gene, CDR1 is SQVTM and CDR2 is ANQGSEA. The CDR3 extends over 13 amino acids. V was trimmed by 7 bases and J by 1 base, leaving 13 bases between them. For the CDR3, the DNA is TGCAGCGGTACAGGACCTTGGAACACTGAAGCTTTCTTT. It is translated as CSGTGPWNTEAFF.

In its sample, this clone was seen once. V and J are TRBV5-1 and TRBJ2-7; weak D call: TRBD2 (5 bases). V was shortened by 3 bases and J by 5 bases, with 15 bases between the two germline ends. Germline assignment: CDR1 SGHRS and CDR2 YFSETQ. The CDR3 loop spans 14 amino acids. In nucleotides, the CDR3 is TGCGCCAGCAGCTCCGGAGGTGCAGAAGACGAGCAGTACTTC. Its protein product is CASSSGGAEDEQYF. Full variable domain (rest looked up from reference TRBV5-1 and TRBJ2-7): KAGVTQTPRYLIKTRGQQVTLSCSPISGHRSVSWYQQTPGQGLQFLFEYFSETQRNKGNFPGRFSGRQFSNSRSEMNVSTLELGDSALYLCASSSGGAEDEQYFGPGTRLTVT.

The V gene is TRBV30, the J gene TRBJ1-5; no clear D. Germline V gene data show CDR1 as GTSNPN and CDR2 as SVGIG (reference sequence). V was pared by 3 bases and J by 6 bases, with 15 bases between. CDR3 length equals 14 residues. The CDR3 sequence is CAWRLASRGQPQHF. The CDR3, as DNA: TGTGCCTGGAGGCTGGCCTCCCGTGGTCAGCCCCAGCATTTT.

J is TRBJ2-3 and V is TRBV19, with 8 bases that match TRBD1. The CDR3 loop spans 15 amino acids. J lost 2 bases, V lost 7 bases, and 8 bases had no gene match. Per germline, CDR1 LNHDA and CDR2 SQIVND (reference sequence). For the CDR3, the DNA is TGTGCCAGTACTGTAACAGGGGGTGACACAGATACGCAGTATTTT. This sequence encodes CASTVTGGDTDTQYF.

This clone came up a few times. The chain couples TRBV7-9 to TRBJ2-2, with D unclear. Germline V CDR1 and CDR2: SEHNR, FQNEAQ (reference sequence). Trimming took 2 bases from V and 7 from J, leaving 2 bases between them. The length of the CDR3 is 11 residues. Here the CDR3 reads CASSLYGELFF. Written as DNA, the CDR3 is TGTGCCAGCAGCTTATACGGGGAGCTGTTTTTT.

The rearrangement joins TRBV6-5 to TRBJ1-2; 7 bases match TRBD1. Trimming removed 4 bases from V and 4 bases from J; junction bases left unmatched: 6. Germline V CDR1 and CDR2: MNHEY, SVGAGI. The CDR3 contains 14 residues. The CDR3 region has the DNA TGTGCCAGCAGTTCGCAGGGGGTGACCTATGGCTACACCTTC. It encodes CASSSQGVTYGYTF.

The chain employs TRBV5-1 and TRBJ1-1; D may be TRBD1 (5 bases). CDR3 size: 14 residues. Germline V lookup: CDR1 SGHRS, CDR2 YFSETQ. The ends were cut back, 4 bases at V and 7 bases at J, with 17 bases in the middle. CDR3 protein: CASSGAAWDFEAFF. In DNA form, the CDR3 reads TGCGCCAGCAGCGGGGCCGCCTGGGATTTTGAAGCTTTCTTT.

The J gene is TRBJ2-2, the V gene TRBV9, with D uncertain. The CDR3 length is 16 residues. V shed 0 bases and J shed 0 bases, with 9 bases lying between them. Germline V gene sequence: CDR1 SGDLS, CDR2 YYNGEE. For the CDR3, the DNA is TGTGCCAGCAGCGTAGGTACGGTCCCGAACACCGGGGAGCTGTTTTTT. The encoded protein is CASSVGTVPNTGELFF.

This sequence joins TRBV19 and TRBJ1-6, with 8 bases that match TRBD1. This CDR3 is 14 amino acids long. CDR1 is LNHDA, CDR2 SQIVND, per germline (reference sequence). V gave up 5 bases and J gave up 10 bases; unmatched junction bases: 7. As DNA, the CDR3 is TGTGCCAGTAGTGTTGACAGGGGAGAATCACCCCTCCACTTT. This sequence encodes CASSVDRGESPLHF.

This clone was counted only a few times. CDR3 amino acids: CASSSGGFSNQPQHF. The CDR3 DNA reads as TGTGCCAGCAGCTCAGGAGGTTTTAGCAATCAGCCCCAGCATTTT. The chain is built from TRBV6-1 and TRBJ1-5; D call uncertain. Germline values: CDR1 MNHNS, CDR2 SASEGT. Trimming left V 6 bases short and J 0 bases short, with 12 bases between. The CDR3 length is 15 residues.

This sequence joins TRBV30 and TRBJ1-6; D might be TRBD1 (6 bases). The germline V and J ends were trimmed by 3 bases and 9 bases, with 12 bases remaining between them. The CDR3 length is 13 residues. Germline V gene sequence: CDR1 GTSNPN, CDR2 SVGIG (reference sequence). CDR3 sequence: CAWRAGGGSPLHF. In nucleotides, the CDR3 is TGTGCCTGGAGGGCCGGGGGCGGTTCACCCCTCCACTTT. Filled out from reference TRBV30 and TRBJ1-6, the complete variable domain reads SQTIHQWPATLVQPVGSPLSLECTVEGTSNPNLYWYRQAAGRGLQLLFYSVGIGQISSEVPQNLSASRPQDRQFILSSKKLLLSDSGFYLCAWRAGGGSPLHFGNGTRLTVT.

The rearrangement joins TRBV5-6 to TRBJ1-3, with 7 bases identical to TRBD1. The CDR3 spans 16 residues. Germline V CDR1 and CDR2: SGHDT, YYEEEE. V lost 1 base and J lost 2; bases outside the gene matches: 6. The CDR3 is CASSLRQGLAGNTIYF. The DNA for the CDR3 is TGTGCCAGCAGCTTGAGACAGGGACTAGCTGGAAACACCATATATTTT. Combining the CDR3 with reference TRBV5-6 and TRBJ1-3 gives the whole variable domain DAGVTQSPTHLIKTRGQQVTLRCSPKSGHDTVSWYQQALGQGPQFIFQYYEEEERQRGNFPDRFSGHQFPNYSSELNVNALLLGDSALYLCASSLRQGLAGNTIYFGEGSWLTVV.

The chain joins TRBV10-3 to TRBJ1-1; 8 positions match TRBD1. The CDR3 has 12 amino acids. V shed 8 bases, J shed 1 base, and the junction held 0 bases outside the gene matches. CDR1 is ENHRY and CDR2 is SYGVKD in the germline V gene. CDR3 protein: CAIGQGNTEAFF. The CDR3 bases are TGTGCCATCGGACAGGGGAACACTGAAGCTTTCTTT.

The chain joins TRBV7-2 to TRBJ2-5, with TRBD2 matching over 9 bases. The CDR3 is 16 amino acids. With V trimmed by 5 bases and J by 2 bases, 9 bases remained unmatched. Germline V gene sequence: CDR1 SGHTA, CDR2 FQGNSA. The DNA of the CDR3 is TGTGCCAGCAGCCAACGATTTAGCGGGGGTCAAGAGACCCAGTACTTC. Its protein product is CASSQRFSGGQETQYF.